These T cell receptor beta chains were read from a single sample in a study of Graves' ophthalmopathy and Graves' hyperthyroidism. Each CDR3 protein is one row after TCRdb ran MiXCR on the multiplex PCR reads. The sample records hundreds of thousands of distinct CDR3 sequences, roughly 41% being singletons. The sample was peripheral blood. The receptors were sampled from an adult man with Graves' ophthalmopathy. The CDR3 runs from the conserved cysteine through the conserved F or W. Fields, in order: clone size, D gene, V gene, J gene, CDR3 protein, CDR3 DNA. The D gene is left open where the match is weak. Only some rows state a clone size, as once, few, many or a class for expanded clones.

>few|.|TRBV7-9|TRBJ2-2
CASSPVGASTGELFF
TGTGCCAGCAGCCCGGTAGGGGCGAGCACCGGGGAGCTGTTTTTT
>many|TRBD1|TRBV7-2|TRBJ1-3
CASSPDRAGNTIYF
TGTGCCAGCAGCCCGGACAGGGCTGGAAACACCATATATTTT
>.|.|TRBV7-2|TRBJ1-5
CASSLGRVEETQHF
TGTGCCAGCAGCTTGGGCAGGGTTGAAGAGACCCAGCATTTT
>many|.|TRBV19|TRBJ2-7
CASSNPDSYEQYF
TGTGCCAGTAGTAACCCGGACAGCTACGAGCAGTACTTC
>.|.|TRBV25-1|TRBJ2-7
CASRGAWTGELYF
TGTGCCAGCAGGGGGGCTTGGACCGGGGAGCTGTACTTC
>.|.|TRBV6-2/TRBV6-3|TRBJ2-3
CASSQKGSDTQYF
TGTGCCAGCAGCCAGAAAGGTTCAGATACGCAGTATTTT
>.|TRBD1|TRBV2|TRBJ2-6
CASSFGTGGNVLTF
TGTGCCAGCAGCTTCGGGACAGGGGGCAACGTCCTGACTTTC
>few|.|TRBV6-6|TRBJ1-1
CASSYSSRGFSEAFF
TGTGCCAGCAGTTACTCGAGCAGGGGTTTCTCTGAAGCTTTCTTT
>few|TRBD1|TRBV20-1|TRBJ2-5
CSARPTGRGQGARETQYF
TGCAGTGCTAGACCCACCGGGAGGGGACAGGGGGCTCGTGAGACCCAGTACTTC
>many|.|TRBV6-5|TRBJ1-2
CASREIGGYGYTF
TGTGCCAGCCGTGAGATCGGTGGCTATGGCTACACCTTC
>.|.|TRBV10-3|TRBJ1-5
CASRGRGWSNQPQHF
TGTGCCAGCAGGGGCCGGGGGTGGAGCAATCAGCCCCAGCATTTT
>few|.|TRBV20-1|TRBJ1-1
CSARAPQGDTEAFF
TGCAGTGCTAGAGCTCCGCAGGGAGACACTGAAGCTTTCTTT
>.|.|TRBV5-1|TRBJ2-1
CASSLRQGGYNEQFF
TGCGCCAGCAGCTTGAGACAGGGAGGCTACAATGAGCAGTTCTTC
>once|TRBD1|TRBV29-1|TRBJ2-5
CSPGDRVETQYF
TGCAGCCCAGGGGACAGGGTAGAGACCCAGTACTTC
>many|.|TRBV7-2|TRBJ2-5
CASSLSREETQYF
TGTGCCAGCAGCTTATCCAGGGAAGAGACCCAGTACTTC
>many|TRBD1|TRBV7-9|TRBJ1-3
CASSSGQGASGNTIYF
TGTGCCAGCAGCTCGGGACAGGGGGCGTCTGGAAACACCATATATTTT
>many|.|TRBV7-9|TRBJ2-5
CASSLVPGGRETQYF
TGTGCCAGCAGCTTGGTCCCAGGAGGTCGGGAGACCCAGTACTTC
>few|.|TRBV29-1|TRBJ1-2
CSVDGGISGNTF
TGCAGCGTTGACGGAGGGATCTCTGGAAACACCTTC
>.|.|TRBV19|TRBJ1-1
CASTLGGWNTEAFF
TGTGCCAGTACCCTAGGGGGATGGAACACTGAAGCTTTCTTT
>.|.|TRBV18|TRBJ1-1
CASSPLENTEAFF
TGTGCCAGCTCACCATTAGAAAACACTGAAGCTTTCTTT
>many|.|TRBV9|TRBJ1-1
CASSVGSTRINQAFF
TGTGCCAGCAGCGTAGGGTCTACACGGATCAACCAAGCTTTCTTT
>.|TRBD1|TRBV7-9|TRBJ2-5
CASSPGGWGPQEAQYF
TGTGCCAGCAGCCCAGGGGGTTGGGGGCCCCAAGAGGCCCAGTACTTC
>many|TRBD2|TRBV19|TRBJ2-7
CASSRISGNAYEQYF
TGTGCCAGTAGCAGGATTAGCGGGAACGCCTACGAGCAGTACTTC
>many|TRBD1|TRBV5-1|TRBJ1-2
CASSPRQGLHYGYTF
TGCGCCAGCAGCCCCCGACAGGGGCTTCACTATGGCTACACCTTC
>many|TRBD2|TRBV24-1|TRBJ2-5
CATSDLRGGQETQYF
TGTGCCACCAGTGATTTGCGGGGGGGGCAAGAGACCCAGTACTTC
>many|TRBD2|TRBV29-1|TRBJ2-7
CSVAKRESYEQYF
TGCAGCGTTGCGAAGCGGGAGTCCTACGAGCAGTACTTC
>.|.|TRBV25-1|TRBJ2-1
CASSEKWTVAGVDEQFF
TGTGCCAGCAGTGAAAAATGGACCGTCGCCGGGGTGGATGAGCAGTTCTTC
>.|TRBD1|TRBV7-8|TRBJ2-5
CASRGTGSKTQYF
TGTGCCAGCAGGGGGACAGGGAGCAAGACCCAGTACTTC
>.|TRBD2|TRBV12-3/TRBV12-4|TRBJ2-5
CASRKGGRTVSRETQYF
TGTGCCAGCAGGAAGGGCGGGAGGACGGTTTCTAGGGAGACCCAGTACTTC
>many|TRBD1|TRBV19|TRBJ2-5
CASSMGDREQETQYF
TGTGCCAGTAGTATGGGGGACAGGGAACAAGAGACCCAGTACTTC
>many|.|TRBV24-1|TRBJ2-7
CATSDNYEQYF
TGTGCCACCAGTGACAACTACGAGCAGTACTTC
>.|.|TRBV5-6|TRBJ2-7
CASSPSQVTYEQYF
TGTGCCAGCAGCCCCTCTCAGGTAACCTACGAGCAGTACTTC
>many|.|TRBV19|TRBJ2-5
CASSMAKLETQYF
TGTGCCAGTAGTATGGCTAAGCTGGAGACCCAGTACTTC
>.|TRBD2|TRBV5-1|TRBJ2-2
CASSSRAGTWTGELFF
TGCGCCAGCAGCTCAAGAGCGGGAACTTGGACCGGGGAGCTGTTTTTT
>once|TRBD1|TRBV29-1|TRBJ2-7
CSVRQGAMGDEQYF
TGCAGCGTCAGACAGGGGGCGATGGGAGACGAGCAGTACTTC